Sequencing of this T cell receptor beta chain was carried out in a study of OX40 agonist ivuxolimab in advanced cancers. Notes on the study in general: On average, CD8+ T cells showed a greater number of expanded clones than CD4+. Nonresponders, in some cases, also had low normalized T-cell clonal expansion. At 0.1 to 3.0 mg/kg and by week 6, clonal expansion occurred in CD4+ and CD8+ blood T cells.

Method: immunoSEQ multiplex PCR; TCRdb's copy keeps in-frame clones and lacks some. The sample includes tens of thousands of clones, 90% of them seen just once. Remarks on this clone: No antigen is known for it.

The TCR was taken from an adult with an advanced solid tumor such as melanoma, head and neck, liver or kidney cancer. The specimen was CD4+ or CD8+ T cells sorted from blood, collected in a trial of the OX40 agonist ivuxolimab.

The CDR3 DNA follows: TGTGCCTGGAGTACCCTCAATGAGCAGTTCTTC. The encoded protein is CAWSTLNEQFF. The chain combines TRBV30 with TRBJ2-1; no definite D call. CDR3 length: 11 residues. Germline V gene sequence: CDR1 GTSNPN, CDR2 SVGIG (reference sequence). Trimming took off 2 bases at V and 6 bases at J, with 5 bases between the two ends.